This record covers a single T cell receptor (beta chain). This sample stems from a study of shared clonotypes between healthy human individuals. The data were produced by immunoSEQ multiplex PCR, yet TCRdb's version contains in-frame clones alone and is incomplete. Of about 990,000 clones listed, more than 75% are singletons. The CDR3 consists of 17 residues. Trimming took 5 bases from V and 3 from J; bases not matched to a gene: 13. CDR1 and CDR2 (germline): MNHEY, SMNVEV (reference sequence). Sequenced material: memory CD4+ T cells from PBMCs. This sample's subset: CD45RA-negative fraction. The sequence derives from a man between 18 and 35 years old in good health. Some clones in this sample may be carry-over from other donors' samples. This chain links TRBV27 with TRBJ2-3; 8 bases line up with TRBD2. CDR3 residues: CASSRGGSGRFTDTQYF. DNA for the CDR3: TGTGCCAGCAGTCGCGGGGGAAGCGGGAGATTTACAGATACGCAGTATTTT.